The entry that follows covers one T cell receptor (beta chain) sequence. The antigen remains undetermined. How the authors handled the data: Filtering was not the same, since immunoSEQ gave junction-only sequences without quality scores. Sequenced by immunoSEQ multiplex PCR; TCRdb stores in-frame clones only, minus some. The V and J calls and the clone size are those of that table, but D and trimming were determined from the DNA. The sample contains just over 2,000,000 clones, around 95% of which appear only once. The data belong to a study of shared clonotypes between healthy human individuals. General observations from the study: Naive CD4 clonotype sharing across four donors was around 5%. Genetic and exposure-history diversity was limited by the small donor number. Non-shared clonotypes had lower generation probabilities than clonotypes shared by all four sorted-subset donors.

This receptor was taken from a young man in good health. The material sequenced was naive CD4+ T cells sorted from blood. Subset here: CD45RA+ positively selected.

For the CDR3, the DNA is TGCGCCAGCAGCCAAGCTGGTTTGCCGTATGGCTACACCTTC. It specifies CASSQAGLPYGYTF. The chain couples TRBV4-3 to TRBJ1-2; D gene unclear. CDR3 size: 14 residues. V lost 1 base, J lost 5 bases, and 11 bases lay in between. The V gene's germline CDR1 is LGHNA and CDR2 YSLEER.